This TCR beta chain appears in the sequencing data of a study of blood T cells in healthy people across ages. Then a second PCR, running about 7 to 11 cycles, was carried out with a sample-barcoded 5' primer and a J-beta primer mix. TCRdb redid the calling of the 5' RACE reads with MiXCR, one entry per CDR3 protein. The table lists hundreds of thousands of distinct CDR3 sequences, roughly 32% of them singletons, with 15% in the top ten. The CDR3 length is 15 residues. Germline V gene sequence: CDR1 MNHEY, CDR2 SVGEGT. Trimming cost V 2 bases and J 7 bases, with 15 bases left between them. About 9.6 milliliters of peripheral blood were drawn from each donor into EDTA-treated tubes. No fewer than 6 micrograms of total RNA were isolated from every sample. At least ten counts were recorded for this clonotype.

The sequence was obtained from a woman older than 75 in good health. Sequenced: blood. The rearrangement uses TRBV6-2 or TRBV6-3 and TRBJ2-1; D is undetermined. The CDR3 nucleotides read TGTGCCAGCAGTTACGCCCTACCAATGGGGAATGAGCAGTTCTTC. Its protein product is CASSYALPMGNEQFF.